These 25 T cell receptor beta chains came from one sample sequenced in a study of cytomegalovirus exposure and HLA in healthy donors. 13 Jbeta primers and 60 Vbeta primers were used for the PCR. Data came from immunoSEQ multiplex PCR; TCRdb stores just in-frame clones and leaves some out. The sample lists roughly 150,000 clones, roughly 78% occurring once. Sequencing was done on a sample of PBMCs. These receptors came from a middle-aged man in good health and CMV-seropositive.

J is TRBJ1-1 and V is TRBV19; D gene ambiguous. The CDR3 loop spans 12 amino acids. The V end was cut by 1 base, the J end by 8 bases, with 8 bases between. The germline V gene has CDR1 LNHDA and CDR2 SQIVND (reference sequence). This chain's CDR3 is CASSIVETEAFF. The DNA of the CDR3 is TGTGCCAGTAGTATAGTGGAGACCGAAGCTTTCTTT.

This sequence joins TRBV28 and TRBJ2-1; no clear D gene. This CDR3 region has 15 residues. Germline assignment: CDR1 MDHEN and CDR2 SYDVKM. Trimming shortened V by 5 bases and J by 0 bases, and 11 bases separated the two germline ends. Here the CDR3 DNA reads TGTGCCAGCAGTCGGCTGGAGAGCTCCTACAATGAGCAGTTCTTC. Its protein product is CASSRLESSYNEQFF.

The chain combines TRBV6-1 with TRBJ1-4, with 10 bases identical to TRBD1. Germline trimming cut 4 bases from V and 8 bases from J; bases unmatched to any gene: 13. Germline CDR1 is MNHNS and CDR2 is SASEGT. The CDR3 consists of 17 residues. The CDR3 region is CASSGTTGGGRWEKLFF. In nucleotides, the CDR3 is TGTGCCAGCAGTGGAACGACAGGGGGCGGTCGCTGGGAAAAACTGTTTTTT.

V and J are TRBV30 and TRBJ1-5; TRBD1 matches at 7 bases. The CDR3 is made up of 14 amino acids. Germline V gene lookup returns CDR1 GTSNPN and CDR2 SVGIG (reference sequence). Losses at the gene ends were 0 bases for V and 5 bases for J; bases not matched to a gene: 4. The CDR3 spells CAWSVLTGDQPQHF. As DNA, the CDR3 is TGTGCCTGGAGTGTACTAACAGGGGATCAGCCCCAGCATTTT.

This clone was observed a handful of times. V is TRBV7-9 and J is TRBJ2-5, with D tentatively TRBD1 (6 bases). Between the trimmed V and J ends, which lost 8 bases and 3 bases, there was a span of 13 bases. The CDR3 extends over 13 amino acids. Germline V CDR1 and CDR2: SEHNR, FQNEAQ (reference sequence). The CDR3 nucleotides are TGTGCCAGCGCTAGGACAGTTGAAGAGACCCAGTACTTC. Translation gives CASARTVEETQYF.

The genes are TRBV5-1 and TRBJ2-7; 11 bases agree with TRBD1. CDR1 SGHRS and CDR2 YFSETQ come from the germline V gene. The CDR3 has 17 residues. Trimming cost V 1 base and J 4 bases; bases outside gene matches: 10. The DNA for the CDR3 is TGCGCCAGCAGCTTGAGGCCCCAAGGGGACAGGGGGTACGAGCAGTACTTC. Translation: CASSLRPQGDRGYEQYF. Supplemented by reference TRBV5-1 and TRBJ2-7, the full variable domain reads KAGVTQTPRYLIKTRGQQVTLSCSPISGHRSVSWYQQTPGQGLQFLFEYFSETQRNKGNFPGRFSGRQFSNSRSEMNVSTLELGDSALYLCASSLRPQGDRGYEQYFGPGTRLTVT.

V and J are TRBV6-5 and TRBJ2-1; 7 nucleotides match TRBD2. The length of the CDR3 is 15 residues. V lost 5 bases, J lost 9 bases, and 13 bases stayed unmatched. CDR1 and CDR2 from the germline V gene are MNHEY and SVGAGI. The CDR3 loop reads CASSPTWGRVGEQFF. The CDR3 nucleotides read TGTGCCAGCAGTCCGACGTGGGGGAGGGTAGGTGAGCAGTTCTTC.

This chain uses TRBV6-4 with TRBJ1-1; D may be TRBD1 (6 bases). In germline, CDR1 is MRHNA, CDR2 SNTAGT. V shed 6 bases and J shed 5 bases, with 13 bases lying between them. This CDR3 contains 13 residues. The CDR3 loop reads CASSGLQGTEAFF. The CDR3, as DNA: TGTGCCAGCAGCGGTTTGCAGGGGACTGAAGCTTTCTTT.

This clone was recorded a few times. The chain is built from TRBV7-9 and TRBJ2-5; TRBD1 is a possible D gene (5 bases). CDR1 SEHNR and CDR2 FQNEAQ come from the germline V gene (reference sequence). The V end lost 1 base, the J end lost 5 bases, and 14 bases lay between the germline ends. The CDR3 has 15 amino acids. CDR3 residues: CASSLEAGKVETQYF. CDR3 sequence (DNA): TGTGCCAGCAGCTTAGAGGCAGGGAAGGTCGAGACCCAGTACTTC.

The chain recombines TRBV5-1 with TRBJ2-7, with 8 bases matching TRBD1. From germline, CDR1 is SGHRS and CDR2 YFSETQ. The CDR3 has 21 residues. The ends lost 4 bases at V and 2 bases at J; junction bases unmatched: 26. Here the CDR3 DNA reads TGCGCCAGCAGCGTTCCCCGGGACAGGTCTCGAGACCTTACATCCCCCTACGAGCAGTACTTC. Protein: CASSVPRDRSRDLTSPYEQYF.

V gene TRBV30 combines with J gene TRBJ1-5, with 7 nucleotides matching TRBD1. V shed 0 bases, J shed 0 bases, and the junction held 5 bases outside the gene matches. Germline V gene lookup returns CDR1 GTSNPN and CDR2 SVGIG (reference sequence). This CDR3 spans 16 amino acids. CDR3 region: CAWSVGTAHSNQPQHF. The CDR3 DNA reads as TGTGCCTGGAGTGTGGGGACAGCTCATAGCAATCAGCCCCAGCATTTT.

The chain carries TRBV7-9 and TRBJ2-3; 9 nucleotides align to TRBD1. The CDR3 covers 16 residues. Germline CDR1 reads SEHNR; CDR2 reads FQNEAQ (reference sequence). The V segment lost 3 bases and the J segment 0 bases; nucleotides outside the gene matches: 4. This CDR3 is CASSFRTGASTDTQYF. In DNA, the CDR3 is TGTGCCAGCAGCTTCAGGACAGGGGCTAGCACAGATACGCAGTATTTT.

V gene TRBV5-1 combines with J gene TRBJ2-5; 8 nucleotides match TRBD1. The J call may not be correct, given that the DNA end is closer to TRBJ2-7. CDR3 length: 14 amino acids. The V gene's germline CDR1 is SGHRS and CDR2 YFSETQ. The CDR3 sequence is CASSFGTGPYEQYF. The DNA of the CDR3 is TGCGCCAGCAGCTTCGGGACAGGTCCCTACGAGCAGTACTTC.

The genes are TRBV30 and TRBJ1-1, with TRBD1 as a possible D gene (5 bases). The CDR3 has 13 amino acids. V was pared by 0 bases and J by 1 base, with 6 bases between. Germline CDR1 is GTSNPN and CDR2 is SVGIG (reference sequence). In DNA form, the CDR3 reads TGTGCCTGGAGTGTACAGGCGAACACTGAAGCTTTCTTT. This encodes CAWSVQANTEAFF.

CDR3 sequence: CASSSVSAETYNEQFF. The CDR3 coding sequence is TGTGCCAGCAGTTCCGTGAGCGCCGAGACCTACAATGAGCAGTTCTTC. This rearrangement joins TRBV27 to TRBJ2-1; D gene ambiguous. V lost 4 bases, J lost 2 bases, and 15 bases lay in between. The V gene's germline CDR1 is MNHEY and CDR2 SMNVEV (reference sequence). This CDR3 region has 16 residues.

The genes are TRBV5-1 and TRBJ1-2; the D is unclear. The CDR3 sequence is 12 residues long. Germline CDR1 SGHRS, CDR2 YFSETQ. Trimming cost V 0 bases and J 8 bases, with 8 bases left between them. The CDR3 spells CASSLGSSGYTF. The CDR3 nucleotides are TGCGCCAGCAGCTTGGGAAGCTCCGGCTACACCTTC.

The genes are TRBV5-8 and TRBJ2-7, with D possibly TRBD2 on 5 matching bases. This CDR3 is built from 11 residues. The V and J ends lost 2 bases and 12 bases respectively, with 12 bases between them. Germline V CDR1 and CDR2: SGHTS, YDEGEE. The CDR3 nucleotides read TGTGCCAGCAGCTTACTAGAATTCGGGTACTTC. Protein sequence: CASSLLEFGYF.

The chain uses TRBV5-1 and TRBJ2-7; 8 bases are a match to TRBD2. The V gene's germline CDR1 is SGHRS and CDR2 YFSETQ. Trimming cost V 0 bases and J 5 bases; bases outside gene matches: 13. The CDR3 extends over 17 amino acids. The CDR3 sequence: CASSLELRGAGADEQYF. CDR3 DNA: TGCGCCAGCAGCTTGGAATTACGTGGAGCGGGAGCGGACGAGCAGTACTTC.

The V and J genes are TRBV2 and TRBJ1-5; 9 bases agree with TRBD1. The trim removed 11 bases at V and 5 bases at J, leaving 10 bases unmatched. Germline CDR1 reads SNHLY; CDR2 reads FYNNEI. The CDR3 sequence is 14 residues long. CDR3 sequence reads: CAGSTGGGDQPQHF. The DNA of the CDR3 is TGTGCCGGCTCGACAGGGGGTGGAGATCAGCCCCAGCATTTT.

The V call is TRBV29-1, the J call TRBJ1-4; 7 nucleotides align to TRBD1. This CDR3 region has 15 residues. Germline loops: CDR1 SQVTM, CDR2 ANQGSEA. The trim removed 2 bases at V and 6 bases at J, leaving 9 bases unmatched. CDR3 loop: CSVEIATGEYEKLFF. The CDR3, as DNA: TGCAGCGTTGAAATCGCTACAGGGGAGTATGAAAAACTGTTTTTT.

Here the CDR3 DNA reads TGTGCCTGGAGTGTAAGGTCCCCCTTCTCAGGGCTGGGCAAAAACATTCAGTACTTC. This gives the protein CAWSVRSPFSGLGKNIQYF. This sequence joins TRBV30 and TRBJ2-4, with D perhaps TRBD1 (5 bases). Per germline, CDR1 GTSNPN and CDR2 SVGIG (reference sequence). With 0 bases removed from V and 3 bases from J, the gap between germline ends came to 24 bases. CDR3 length equals 19 residues.

This clone was seen only a few times. The chain uses TRBV9 and TRBJ1-1; TRBD1 aligns across 7 bases. The CDR3 runs 12 residues. V shed 4 bases and J 9 bases; nucleotides not matched to a gene: 6. Germline V CDR1 and CDR2: SGDLS, YYNGEE. The CDR3 here is CASSRDSLKAFF. CDR3 DNA sequence: TGTGCCAGCAGCCGGGACAGCTTGAAAGCTTTCTTT.

This sequence joins TRBV29-1 and TRBJ2-3, with D possibly being TRBD2 (6 bases). The CDR3 is 13 amino acids. The germline V gene has CDR1 SQVTM and CDR2 ANQGSEA. Trimming removed 3 bases from V and 8 bases from J, with 15 bases in between. CDR3 nucleotides: TGCAGCGTTGACAGGGAACCCGGGGGTACGCAGTATTTT. Its translation is CSVDREPGGTQYF.

This clone was picked up one time. The V call is TRBV7-9, the J call TRBJ2-7, with D unclear. Germline V CDR1 and CDR2: SEHNR, FQNEAQ (reference sequence). This CDR3 spans 11 amino acids. V dropped 5 bases and J dropped 0 bases, with 2 bases sitting between them. CDR3 coding DNA: TGTGCCAGCAGCCTCTCCTACGAGCAGTACTTC. Translating gives CASSLSYEQYF.

V and J are TRBV11-3 and TRBJ2-1; 10 bases line up with TRBD2. V lost 4 bases, J lost 4 bases, and 13 bases stayed unmatched. The CDR3 is made up of 18 amino acids. In germline, CDR1 is SGHNT, CDR2 YENEEA. The CDR3 loop reads CASSYYTLAGEGYNEQFF. The CDR3 DNA sequence: TGTGCCAGCAGCTACTATACCCTAGCGGGAGAAGGATACAATGAGCAGTTCTTC.